Listed below are T cell receptor beta chains from one sample, sequenced in a study of cytomegalovirus exposure and HLA in healthy donors. The table came from immunoSEQ multiplex PCR; TCRdb's copy has only in-frame clones and leaves some out. The sample holds around 120,000 clones; about 75% are singletons and the top ten take over 25%. Sequenced sample: PBMCs. Every receptor here comes from a man in his sixties in good health and CMV-seropositive. CDR3s include the opening cysteine and the closing phenylalanine or tryptophan. The order of the fields is V gene, D gene, clone size, J gene, CDR3 DNA, CDR3 protein. The D gene is left open where the match is weak. A row's size may be missing; if present it is once, few, many or a size class.

v_gene: TRBV11-2
d_gene: TRBD1
abundance: .
j_gene: TRBJ1-1
CDR3nt: TGTGCCAGCAGCTTGACAGGGGGCAGTGAAGCTTTCTTT
CDR3aa: CASSLTGGSEAFF

v_gene: TRBV6-1
d_gene: .
abundance: .
j_gene: TRBJ1-5
CDR3nt: TGTGCCAGCAGTCCTGACAATAGCAATCAGCCCCAGCATTTT
CDR3aa: CASSPDNSNQPQHF

v_gene: TRBV5-1
d_gene: TRBD2
abundance: .
j_gene: TRBJ2-1
CDR3nt: TGCGCCAGCAGCTTCAGCACTAGCGGGCAATACAATGAGCAGTTCTTC
CDR3aa: CASSFSTSGQYNEQFF

v_gene: TRBV5-1
d_gene: TRBD2
abundance: .
j_gene: TRBJ2-4
CDR3nt: TGCGCCAGCAGCTTTAGCGGGGCGTCAAACATTCAGTACTTC
CDR3aa: CASSFSGASNIQYF

v_gene: TRBV30
d_gene: .
abundance: .
j_gene: TRBJ2-1
CDR3nt: TGTGCCTGGAGTGTTTTGGGAAGGGGCAATGAGCAGTTCTTC
CDR3aa: CAWSVLGRGNEQFF

v_gene: TRBV6-1
d_gene: TRBD2
abundance: .
j_gene: TRBJ2-3
CDR3nt: TGTGCCAGCAGTGAAGCGAGCCTAGCGGGAGCAAGGTATTTT
CDR3aa: CASSEASLAGARYF

v_gene: TRBV10-3
d_gene: .
abundance: few
j_gene: TRBJ1-2
CDR3nt: TGTGCCATCAAAGAGAGCTATGGCTACACCTTC
CDR3aa: CAIKESYGYTF

v_gene: TRBV7-2
d_gene: TRBD1
abundance: .
j_gene: TRBJ1-3
CDR3nt: TGTGCCAGCAGCTTAGGGGGACAGGGTAAAAACACCATATATTTT
CDR3aa: CASSLGGQGKNTIYF

v_gene: TRBV5-4
d_gene: TRBD1
abundance: .
j_gene: TRBJ2-5
CDR3nt: TGTGCCAGCAGCTTGGGGACCGGGACAGGAAAAGAGACCCAGTACTTC
CDR3aa: CASSLGTGTGKETQYF

v_gene: TRBV5-1
d_gene: TRBD2
abundance: .
j_gene: TRBJ2-7
CDR3nt: TGCGCCAGCAGCTTGGGAGCGCAGGGAGGGTACGAGCAGTACTTC
CDR3aa: CASSLGAQGGYEQYF

v_gene: TRBV2
d_gene: .
abundance: .
j_gene: TRBJ2-2
CDR3nt: TGTGCCAGCAGCTATACCGGGGAGCTGTTTTTT
CDR3aa: CASSYTGELFF

v_gene: TRBV30
d_gene: .
abundance: .
j_gene: TRBJ1-1
CDR3nt: TGTGCCTGGAGTGAAGGGGGTAATGCGAGGAACACTGAGGCTTTCTTT
CDR3aa: CAWSEGGNARNTEAFF

v_gene: TRBV23-1
d_gene: .
abundance: few
j_gene: TRBJ1-5
CDR3nt: TGCGCCAGGAGTCACAGGGTAGGGCCCCTCTACAATCAGCCCCAGCATTTT
CDR3aa: CARSHRVGPLYNQPQHF

v_gene: TRBV13
d_gene: TRBD1
abundance: .
j_gene: TRBJ1-2
CDR3nt: TGTGCCAGCAGCTCAAAGTGGCCAGGGGGCGTCTATGGCTACACCTTC
CDR3aa: CASSSKWPGGVYGYTF

v_gene: TRBV28
d_gene: TRBD1
abundance: .
j_gene: TRBJ2-5
CDR3nt: TGTGCCAGCAGTCCCGTGCCCCCGGGACAGGGGGCGAGAGAGCAGTACTTC
CDR3aa: CASSPVPPGQGAREQYF

v_gene: TRBV28
d_gene: TRBD1
abundance: .
j_gene: TRBJ2-7
CDR3nt: TGTGCCAGCAGTCCCGGGACAGGGACCTACGAGCAGTACTTC
CDR3aa: CASSPGTGTYEQYF

v_gene: TRBV7-9
d_gene: TRBD1
abundance: .
j_gene: TRBJ1-2
CDR3nt: TGTGCCAGCAGCAGGCCCGGGACAGGGGTGTATGGCTACACCTTC
CDR3aa: CASSRPGTGVYGYTF

v_gene: TRBV11-2
d_gene: .
abundance: few
j_gene: TRBJ2-1
CDR3nt: TGTGCCAGCAGCTTAGGGGGGGGGCATCAAGGGGAGCAGTTCTTC
CDR3aa: CASSLGGGHQGEQFF

v_gene: TRBV18
d_gene: .
abundance: once
j_gene: TRBJ2-7
CDR3nt: TGTGCCAGCTCACCAGGGGCCTCCTACGAGCAGTACTTC
CDR3aa: CASSPGASYEQYF

v_gene: TRBV30
d_gene: .
abundance: .
j_gene: TRBJ2-1
CDR3nt: TGTGCCTGGAGTATAAACCGAGTGACAGGTTTAGACAATGAGCAGTTCTTC
CDR3aa: CAWSINRVTGLDNEQFF

v_gene: TRBV28
d_gene: .
abundance: .
j_gene: TRBJ2-6
CDR3nt: TGTGCCAGCGACCGGGGGAGTGGGGCCAACGGCCTGACTTTC
CDR3aa: CASDRGSGANGLTF

v_gene: TRBV5-1
d_gene: .
abundance: .
j_gene: TRBJ2-3
CDR3nt: TGCGCCAGCAGCTTCGGCGGGCTCACTAGCACAGATACGCAGTATTTT
CDR3aa: CASSFGGLTSTDTQYF

v_gene: TRBV30
d_gene: TRBD1
abundance: .
j_gene: TRBJ2-3
CDR3nt: TGTGCCTGGAGGGGGACAGGTACCACAAGCACAGATACGCAGTATTTT
CDR3aa: CAWRGTGTTSTDTQYF

v_gene: TRBV7-3
d_gene: TRBD1
abundance: .
j_gene: TRBJ1-1
CDR3nt: TGTGCCAGCAGCCCCATAGGTCCGGGACAGGGGAACACTGAAGCTTTCTTT
CDR3aa: CASSPIGPGQGNTEAFF

v_gene: TRBV5-1
d_gene: TRBD1
abundance: .
j_gene: TRBJ1-1
CDR3nt: TGCGCCAGCAGCAAGGACAGGTTTACCTTTGAAGCTTTCTTT
CDR3aa: CASSKDRFTFEAFF

v_gene: TRBV5-1
d_gene: TRBD1
abundance: .
j_gene: TRBJ2-7
CDR3nt: TGCGCCAGCAGCTCAGTGACAGGGGGAGACTACGAGCAGTACTTC
CDR3aa: CASSSVTGGDYEQYF

v_gene: TRBV30
d_gene: TRBD1
abundance: .
j_gene: TRBJ2-7
CDR3nt: TGTGCCTGGAATCACCTTGGGACAGGGAATTCCTACGAGCAGTACTTC
CDR3aa: CAWNHLGTGNSYEQYF

v_gene: TRBV2
d_gene: TRBD2
abundance: .
j_gene: TRBJ2-1
CDR3nt: TGTGCCAGCAGCAATAGCGGGAGAATCTACAATGAGCAGTTCTTC
CDR3aa: CASSNSGRIYNEQFF

v_gene: TRBV7-8
d_gene: TRBD2
abundance: .
j_gene: TRBJ2-1
CDR3nt: TGTGCCAGCAGCTTAGACCCGGGACTAGCCTATGAGCAGTTCTTC
CDR3aa: CASSLDPGLAYEQFF

v_gene: TRBV30
d_gene: .
abundance: few
j_gene: TRBJ1-1
CDR3nt: TGTGCCTGGACAGGGTCCAACACTGAAGCTTTCTTT
CDR3aa: CAWTGSNTEAFF

v_gene: TRBV18
d_gene: .
abundance: .
j_gene: TRBJ1-1
CDR3nt: TGTGCCAGCTCACCCTCAGGTGGCCAGAACACTGAAGCTTTCTTT
CDR3aa: CASSPSGGQNTEAFF

v_gene: TRBV30
d_gene: .
abundance: .
j_gene: TRBJ1-2
CDR3nt: TGTGCCTGGAGGAACAGAGGAGGGAACGACTATGGCTACACCTTC
CDR3aa: CAWRNRGGNDYGYTF

v_gene: TRBV27
d_gene: TRBD2
abundance: .
j_gene: TRBJ2-2
CDR3nt: TGTGCCAGCGGCAGACTAGCGGGCACCGGGGAGCTGTTTTTT
CDR3aa: CASGRLAGTGELFF

v_gene: TRBV28
d_gene: .
abundance: .
j_gene: TRBJ2-3
CDR3nt: TGTGCCAGCAGTTCACTCGGACAGAACACAGATACGCAGTATTTT
CDR3aa: CASSSLGQNTDTQYF

v_gene: TRBV28
d_gene: .
abundance: few
j_gene: TRBJ2-5
CDR3nt: TGTGCCAGCAGTCCTCAAGAGACCCAGTACTTC
CDR3aa: CASSPQETQYF

v_gene: TRBV11-2
d_gene: TRBD2
abundance: .
j_gene: TRBJ2-7
CDR3nt: TGTGCCAGCAGCTTGACTAGCGGGAACCCGGAGGGAACCGAGCAGTACTTC
CDR3aa: CASSLTSGNPEGTEQYF

v_gene: TRBV29-1
d_gene: TRBD1
abundance: few
j_gene: TRBJ2-7
CDR3nt: TGCAGCGTCCGGGACAGGGGTTACGAGCAGTACTTC
CDR3aa: CSVRDRGYEQYF

v_gene: TRBV9
d_gene: .
abundance: few
j_gene: TRBJ2-7
CDR3nt: TGTGCCAGCAGCGACGGGTTGTGGGGTAGCGACGAGCAGTACTTC
CDR3aa: CASSDGLWGSDEQYF

v_gene: TRBV27
d_gene: .
abundance: .
j_gene: TRBJ2-7
CDR3nt: TGTGCCAGCAGTTCCCATCGGGAGCCGGGCGAGCAGTACTTC
CDR3aa: CASSSHREPGEQYF

v_gene: TRBV7-8
d_gene: .
abundance: .
j_gene: TRBJ1-1
CDR3nt: TGTGCCAGCAGCTTAAACGTACAACAGAACACTGAAGCTTTCTTT
CDR3aa: CASSLNVQQNTEAFF

v_gene: TRBV11-2
d_gene: .
abundance: .
j_gene: TRBJ2-3
CDR3nt: TGTGCCAGCAGCTTTAGGAGGGCCGGGGGCACAGATACGCAGTATTTT
CDR3aa: CASSFRRAGGTDTQYF

v_gene: TRBV5-8
d_gene: .
abundance: few
j_gene: TRBJ2-7
CDR3nt: TGTGCCAGCAGTTTCCAGGGCCCCGAGCAGTACTTC
CDR3aa: CASSFQGPEQYF

v_gene: TRBV19
d_gene: .
abundance: .
j_gene: TRBJ2-3
CDR3nt: TGTGCCAGTAGTCGAGCAGATACGCAGTATTTT
CDR3aa: CASSRADTQYF

v_gene: TRBV2
d_gene: .
abundance: .
j_gene: TRBJ1-1
CDR3nt: TGTGCCAGCAGTACGGGGGGGACTGAAGCTTTCTTT
CDR3aa: CASSTGGTEAFF

v_gene: TRBV4-1
d_gene: .
abundance: .
j_gene: TRBJ1-1
CDR3nt: TGCGCCAGCAGCCAAGATACATCCATGAACACTGAAGCTTTCTTT
CDR3aa: CASSQDTSMNTEAFF

v_gene: TRBV5-1
d_gene: TRBD2
abundance: .
j_gene: TRBJ2-5
CDR3nt: TGCGCCAGCAGCCGGGCCCCCGGACTAGCGGGAGTGGAGCAGTACTTC
CDR3aa: CASSRAPGLAGVEQYF

v_gene: TRBV5-1
d_gene: TRBD1
abundance: .
j_gene: TRBJ2-6
CDR3nt: TGCGCCAGCAGCTTACCTGACAGGGCGGTAGGGGGGGCCAACGTCCTGACTTTC
CDR3aa: CASSLPDRAVGGANVLTF